This T cell receptor (beta chain) derives from a study of cytomegalovirus exposure and HLA in healthy donors. Broader study findings: With further analysis later on, most CMV-associated TCR beta chains appeared HLA-restricted.

V gave up 5 bases and J gave up 7 bases; unmatched junction bases: 8. CDR3 size: 15 residues. Germline V CDR1 and CDR2: MDHEN, SYDVKM. The PCR was carried out with 60 Vbeta primers and 13 Jbeta primers. The assay was immunoSEQ multiplex PCR, and TCRdb's table has in-frame clones only and misses some. The table shows approximately 190,000 clones, with around 82% occurring only once. About this clone itself: Antigen specificity is unknown.

Material: PBMCs. The rearrangement links TRBV28 to TRBJ2-2; TRBD2 aligns across 9 bases. This clonotype was sampled from a woman aged 30 to 39 in good health and CMV-seropositive. CDR3 loop: CASSPGLAPDGELFF. DNA for the CDR3: TGTGCCAGCAGTCCGGGACTAGCCCCCGACGGGGAGCTGTTTTTT.